Each of the 12 T cell receptor beta chains below was sequenced from the same sample in a study of regulatory T cells in long-lasting Graves disease. Indicated time point: persistent/refractory GD, antithyroid drugs over 5 years with positive TRAb. Construction of the TCR library relied on RNA isolated from PBMCs. Combining iRepertoire HTBI primers with Arm-PCR of CDR3 regions, the authors built TCR beta libraries. TCRdb recomputed calls from the multiplex PCR reads with MiXCR, one row per CDR3 protein. The table includes about 470,000 distinct CDR3 sequences, roughly 20% detected once. The material sequenced was peripheral blood mononuclear cells (PBMCs), taken when the disease was refractory, from a patient treated with antithyroid drugs. The receptors here all came from a female donor with Graves disease.

This clonotype was seen more than once but under ten times. V gene TRBV2 combines with J gene TRBJ2-1; no clear D. V was cut by 3 bases and J by 0 bases, with 9 bases left in between. Germline V lookup: CDR1 SNHLY, CDR2 FYNNEI. The CDR3 loop spans 15 amino acids. The CDR3 DNA reads as TGTGCCAGCAGTGAGGGCCTGAGCTCCTACAATGAGCAGTTCTTC. It is translated as CASSEGLSSYNEQFF.

V gene TRBV3-1 combines with J gene TRBJ2-7; D is ambiguous. The CDR3 extends over 14 amino acids. V was clipped by 2 bases and J by 0 bases, with 8 bases between them. Looked up from germline, CDR1 is LGHDT and CDR2 is YNNKEL (reference sequence). The DNA of the CDR3 is TGTGCCAGCAGCCAACATCTGGGCTCCTACGAGCAGTACTTC. It translates to CASSQHLGSYEQYF.

As concerns this clonotype: At one of its ends the junction is not consistent with the germline gene, which may arise from a read error. The genes are TRBV6-9 and TRBJ2-5; tentatively, D is TRBD1 (6 bases). CDR1 and CDR2 (germline): MNHGY, SVAAGI. CDR3 size: 12 residues. The CDR3 nucleotides are TGTGCCAGCAGTTACGACGACAGGACGAGGGACTTC. Protein: CASSYDDRTRDF.

This clonotype occurred many times. The DNA for the CDR3 is TGCAGTGCTAGAGAATGGAGTTCCGGCACTGAAGCTTTCTTT. Protein product: CSAREWSSGTEAFF. The chain joins TRBV20-1 to TRBJ1-1, with D unclear. Per germline, CDR1 DFQATT and CDR2 SNEGSKA (reference sequence). CDR3 length: 14 amino acids. V gave up 0 bases and J gave up 4 bases, with 12 bases separating them.

The chain is built from TRBV20-1 and TRBJ1-4; no clear D. The CDR3 is made up of 15 amino acids. V lost 3 bases and J 4 bases, leaving 15 bases between the germline ends. Germline V CDR1 and CDR2: DFQATT, SNEGSKA (reference sequence). The CDR3 bases are TGCAGTGCTAGCCTTCCGGGAAGGGTTAATGAAAAACTGTTTTTT. Translated, it gives CSASLPGRVNEKLFF.

There are many counts of this clonotype. The chain recombines TRBV7-3 with TRBJ2-5; possibly TRBD1 or TRBD2 for D (6 bases each). The V end lost 1 base, the J end lost 4 bases, and 16 bases lay between the germline ends. Germline V CDR1 and CDR2: SGHTA, FQGTGA. The CDR3 extends over 16 amino acids. The CDR3 DNA is TGTGCCAGCAGCTTAATGGGGCAGGGGCGGGGAGAGACCCAGTACTTC. Translation: CASSLMGQGRGETQYF.

This clonotype has at least ten counts. V and J are TRBV5-1 and TRBJ1-2; D not resolved. CDR3 length equals 16 residues. V gave up 0 bases and J gave up 6 bases, with 18 bases separating them. Per the germline V gene, CDR1 is SGHRS and CDR2 is YFSETQ. The CDR3 bases are TGCGCCAGCAGCTTGGTACCCGTGGTGGATCCGGATGGCTACACCTTC. This encodes CASSLVPVVDPDGYTF. Variable domain in full (rest from reference TRBV5-1 and TRBJ1-2): KAGVTQTPRYLIKTRGQQVTLSCSPISGHRSVSWYQQTPGQGLQFLFEYFSETQRNKGNFPGRFSGRQFSNSRSEMNVSTLELGDSALYLCASSLVPVVDPDGYTFGSGTRLTVV.

This clonotype has at least ten counts. This chain links TRBV28 with TRBJ2-7, with 11 bases fitting TRBD2. The CDR3 is 16 residues long. V lost 4 bases and J lost 3; bases outside the gene matches: 8. Germline loops: CDR1 MDHEN, CDR2 SYDVKM. DNA for the CDR3: TGTGCCAGCAGTTCGGGGCTGGGACTAGCGGACTACGAGCAGTACTTC. Its translation is CASSSGLGLADYEQYF.

This clonotype was detected ten times or more. The rearrangement links TRBV6-1 to TRBJ2-7, with D perhaps matching TRBD1 (6 bases). Germline loops: CDR1 MNHNS, CDR2 SASEGT. The length of the CDR3 is 13 residues. Trimming stripped 4 bases from V and 7 bases from J, with 14 bases between. CDR3 DNA: TGTGCCAGCAGTGCACTGACAGGCGGAGAGCAGTACTTC. It codes for CASSALTGGEQYF.

This clonotype was observed many times. V and J are TRBV2 and TRBJ2-5, with D possibly matching TRBD2 (5 bases). CDR1 and CDR2 from the germline V gene are SNHLY and FYNNEI. Trimming took off 4 bases at V and 5 bases at J, with 8 bases between the two ends. This CDR3 region has 12 residues. CDR3 amino acids: CASSARGETQYF. The CDR3 nucleotides are TGTGCCAGCAGTGCCCGGGGTGAGACCCAGTACTTC.

This clonotype has just a few counts. This chain connects TRBV18 to TRBJ1-1; D remains unclear. Trimming took 3 bases from V and 0 from J, leaving 11 bases between them. Germline CDR1 reads KGHSH; CDR2 reads LQKENI. The CDR3 loop spans 15 amino acids. DNA for the CDR3: TGTGCCAGCTCACCGATACAGAGCTTGAACACTGAAGCTTTCTTT. Its protein is CASSPIQSLNTEAFF.

This clonotype was counted many times. This chain links TRBV30 with TRBJ1-4; a weak D match, TRBD1 (6 bases). The germline V gene has CDR1 GTSNPN and CDR2 SVGIG (reference sequence). This CDR3 has 13 residues. V gave up 0 bases and J gave up 6 bases, with 8 bases separating them. The CDR3 DNA follows: TGTGCCTGGAGTGTAACAGGGTATGAAAAACTGTTTTTT. It yields the protein CAWSVTGYEKLFF. Together with reference TRBV30 and TRBJ1-4, the CDR3 gives the full variable domain: SQTIHQWPATLVQPVGSPLSLECTVEGTSNPNLYWYRQAAGRGLQLLFYSVGIGQISSEVPQNLSASRPQDRQFILSSKKLLLSDSGFYLCAWSVTGYEKLFFGSGTQLSVL.